The 23 T cell receptor beta chains below were found in one sample sequenced in a study of blood T cell repertoires in COVID-19. Measured with immunoSEQ multiplex PCR; TCRdb has only the in-frame clones, and not every one. Counted here are 430,000 or so clones, 88% occurring once; the ten biggest clones make up 1.8%. Sequencing was carried out using PBMCs or T cells enriched from blood (not recorded which). The receptors were gathered from a woman aged 40 to 55 who had recovered from COVID-19.

This clone was recorded a few times. The CDR3 nucleotides are TGTGCCAGCAGCCGATATACAGGGAATGGGCATGGCTACACCTTC. Translating it yields CASSRYTGNGHGYTF. This chain connects TRBV5-6 to TRBJ1-2; a possible D gene is TRBD1 (6 bases). Per germline, CDR1 SGHDT and CDR2 YYEEEE. With 4 bases removed from V and 6 bases from J, the gap between germline ends came to 19 bases. The CDR3 runs to 15 residues.

The sample holds a few counts of this clone. The J gene is TRBJ2-7, the V gene TRBV6-2 or TRBV6-3; 7 bases match TRBD2. V shed 6 bases, J shed 9 bases, and the junction held 8 bases outside the gene matches. Germline V gene lookup returns CDR1 MNHEY and CDR2 SVGEGT. This CDR3 is 12 amino acids long. CDR3 DNA: TGTGCCAGCAGCTCCTCAGGGAGGGGGCAGTACTTC. The encoded protein is CASSSSGRGQYF.

This clone occurred a few times. The chain employs TRBV11-2 and TRBJ2-3, with D perhaps matching TRBD1 (5 bases). This CDR3 has 12 amino acids. The germline V gene has CDR1 SGHAT and CDR2 FQNNGV. V lost 8 bases to trimming and J lost 10 bases, with 16 bases between them. This CDR3 reads CASVHSGYAQYF. CDR3 DNA sequence: TGTGCCAGCGTCCATTCAGGGTACGCGCAGTATTTT.

This chain joins TRBV6-5 and TRBJ1-2; D unclear. The V and J ends lost 6 bases and 4 bases respectively, with 12 bases between them. Per the germline V gene, CDR1 is MNHEY and CDR2 is SVGAGI. The CDR3 runs 13 residues. The CDR3 coding sequence is TGTGCCAGCAGACCCCACGGGAGCTATGGCTACACCTTC. Encoded protein: CASRPHGSYGYTF.

This clone was recorded only once. The V gene is TRBV10-2, the J gene TRBJ1-5; the D gene is possibly TRBD1 (5 bases). The V gene lost 4 bases and the J gene lost 5 bases, with 15 bases spanning the gap. The CDR3 length is 15 residues. In germline, CDR1 is WSHSY, CDR2 SAAADI. CDR3 nucleotide sequence: TGCGCCAGCAGTGTCGAGAGGGGAGGAGATCAGCCCCAGCATTTT. This codes for CASSVERGGDQPQHF.

V gene TRBV7-9 combines with J gene TRBJ2-5; no clear D gene. Germline V gene data show CDR1 as SEHNR and CDR2 as FQNEAQ (reference sequence). The CDR3 is 10 residues long. Trimming removed 8 bases at V and 5 bases at J, with 6 bases between. In DNA form, the CDR3 reads TGTGCCAGCGCTAGGGAGACCCAGTACTTC. Residues: CASARETQYF.

This sequence joins TRBV2 and TRBJ2-3; 12 bases fit TRBD2. The CDR3 loop spans 16 amino acids. J was trimmed by 0 bases and V by 5 bases; bases with no gene match: 3. Germline V gene data show CDR1 as SNHLY and CDR2 as FYNNEI. As DNA, the CDR3 is TGTGCCAGCAGTACTGGGACTAGCGGGAGCACAGATACGCAGTATTTT. It translates to CASSTGTSGSTDTQYF.

CDR3 sequence: CASRLAGVSDEQYF. CDR3 nucleotide sequence: TGCGCCAGCAGACTAGCGGGAGTCTCGGACGAGCAGTACTTC. The V and J genes are TRBV10-2 and TRBJ2-7; 11 bases map to TRBD2. This CDR3 comprises 14 residues. The V segment lost 6 bases and the J segment 5 bases; nucleotides outside the gene matches: 6. The V gene's germline CDR1 is WSHSY and CDR2 SAAADI.

The chain couples TRBV11-2 to TRBJ1-2, with 8 nucleotides matching TRBD1. There are 16 residues in the CDR3. Trimming cost V 4 bases and J 4 bases; bases outside gene matches: 11. Germline values: CDR1 SGHAT, CDR2 FQNNGV. CDR3 in amino acids: CASSSPGTGPLYGYTF. CDR3 nucleotide sequence: TGTGCCAGCAGCTCCCCCGGGACAGGCCCTCTCTATGGCTACACCTTC.

About this clone itself: Other DNA sequences in this specimen translate into the identical CDR3. The chain employs TRBV18 and TRBJ2-1, with D maybe TRBD1 (6 bases). CDR3 size: 13 residues. Germline CDR1 and CDR2: KGHSH and LQKENI. With 0 bases removed from V and 6 bases from J, the gap between germline ends came to 6 bases. In DNA, the CDR3 is TGTGCCAGCTCACCACCGACAGGCAATGAGCAGTTCTTC. Encoded protein: CASSPPTGNEQFF. Filled out from reference TRBV18 and TRBJ2-1, the complete variable domain reads NAGVMQNPRHLVRRRGQEARLRCSPMKGHSHVYWYRQLPEEGLKFMVYLQKENIIDESGMPKERFSAEFPKEGPSILRIQQVVRGDSAAYFCASSPPTGNEQFFGPGTRLTVL.

This clone was found once. The chain employs TRBV19 and TRBJ2-1; TRBD2 matches 10 bases. The J segment lost 9 bases and the V segment lost 7 bases, leaving 24 bases of the junction unmatched. Per germline, CDR1 LNHDA and CDR2 SQIVND (reference sequence). The CDR3 sequence is 19 residues long. CDR3 sequence: CASNMGFSSGSLWLGEQFF. The CDR3 DNA is TGTGCCAGTAATATGGGTTTTTCTAGCGGGAGTCTCTGGTTGGGTGAGCAGTTCTTC.

The V call is TRBV7-9, the J call TRBJ1-1; possibly TRBD1 for D (6 bases). CDR1 is SEHNR and CDR2 is FQNEAQ in the germline V gene (reference sequence). This CDR3 region has 16 residues. The V end was cut by 5 bases, the J end by 5 bases, with 21 bases between. In DNA, the CDR3 is TGTGCCAGCAGCCCGCGCAGGGGTGACGAATTGACTGAAGCTTTCTTT. The encoded protein is CASSPRRGDELTEAFF.

The V and J genes are TRBV27 and TRBJ1-4; D is unclear. CDR1 and CDR2 from the germline V gene are MNHEY and SMNVEV (reference sequence). V gave up 5 bases and J gave up 4 bases, with 20 bases separating them. The CDR3 contains 17 residues. CDR3 sequence: CASSRGLHFPLNEKLFF. The CDR3 DNA follows: TGTGCCAGCAGTCGAGGGCTCCACTTCCCCCTTAATGAAAAACTGTTTTTT.

This chain connects TRBV13 to TRBJ1-1; 7 bases are shared with TRBD1. CDR3 length equals 14 residues. Germline V gives CDR1 PRHDT, CDR2 FYEKMQ (reference sequence). J was trimmed by 6 bases and V by 11 bases; bases with no gene match: 15. DNA for the CDR3: TGTGCCTCCGTTGCCGGGACAGATTGGTCTGAAGCTTTCTTT. Protein sequence: CASVAGTDWSEAFF.

The CDR3: CAWSRGLDQPQHF. The CDR3, as DNA: TGTGCCTGGAGCCGTGGACTCGATCAGCCCCAGCATTTT. The V call is TRBV30, the J call TRBJ1-5; no definite D call. CDR1 is GTSNPN, CDR2 SVGIG, per germline (reference sequence). This CDR3 spans 13 amino acids. V lost 3 bases, J lost 5 bases, and 11 bases lay in between.

V and J are TRBV4-1 and TRBJ2-5; no reliable D call. The CDR3 is 13 amino acids. Trimming left V 4 bases short and J 5 bases short, with 11 bases between. Per the germline V gene, CDR1 is MGHRA and CDR2 is YSYEKL. CDR3 coding DNA: TGCGCCAGCAGCCCCCCCCTTATGGAGACCCAGTACTTC. It yields the protein CASSPPLMETQYF.

The genes are TRBV27 and TRBJ2-6; 8 nucleotides match TRBD1. This CDR3 comprises 17 residues. CDR1 and CDR2 (germline): MNHEY, SMNVEV (reference sequence). The V segment lost 4 bases and the J segment 0 bases; nucleotides outside the gene matches: 5. The CDR3 DNA reads as TGTGCCAGCAGTTCAAGGGACAGGCGCTCTGGGGCCAACGTCCTGACTTTC. Translated, it gives CASSSRDRRSGANVLTF.

The chain couples TRBV29-1 to TRBJ1-1; 9 bases match TRBD1. V dropped 4 bases and J dropped 5; count of bases not matched to a gene: 20. Germline CDR1 SQVTM, CDR2 ANQGSEA. The CDR3 extends over 18 amino acids. CDR3 bases: TGCAGCGTTGGAAGTATTAGGACAGGGGTTGTCCTACTTACTGAAGCTTTCTTT. This gives the protein CSVGSIRTGVVLLTEAFF.

This sequence joins TRBV6-5 and TRBJ2-5; D is possibly TRBD1 (5 bases). The length of the CDR3 is 16 residues. The V end lost 4 bases, the J end lost 5 bases, and 20 bases lay between the germline ends. CDR1 is MNHEY, CDR2 SVGAGI, per germline. The CDR3 DNA reads as TGTGCCAGCAGTTCACCGGAGCTGGGGCGCTTGGAGACCCAGTACTTC. Its protein product is CASSSPELGRLETQYF.

CDR3 residues: CASSFGGRASEEQYF. DNA of the CDR3: TGTGCCAGCAGCTTTGGCGGGAGGGCCTCGGAAGAGCAGTACTTC. The chain joins TRBV7-8 to TRBJ2-7, with TRBD2 matching over 9 bases. This CDR3 is 15 amino acids long. Germline V gives CDR1 SGHVS, CDR2 FQNEAQ. Trimming took 3 bases from V and 7 from J; bases not matched to a gene: 10. Using reference TRBV7-8 and TRBJ2-7 for the parts outside the CDR3, the full variable domain is GAGVSQSPRYKVAKRGQDVALRCDPISGHVSLFWYQQALGQGPEFLTYFQNEAQLDKSGLPSDRFFAERPEGSVSTLKIQRTQQEDSAVYLCASSFGGRASEEQYFGPGTRLTVT.

The rearrangement links TRBV2 to TRBJ2-1; TRBD2 matches 7 bases. The CDR3 sequence is 12 residues long. After removal of 7 bases from V and 8 bases from J, the junction contained 5 bases not matched to a gene. Germline V lookup: CDR1 SNHLY, CDR2 FYNNEI. The CDR3 here is CASMGREYEQFF. In nucleotides, the CDR3 is TGTGCCAGCATGGGGCGGGAGTATGAGCAGTTCTTC.

The chain carries TRBV25-1 and TRBJ1-4, with D perhaps TRBD1 (6 bases). The ends were cut back, 3 bases at V and 8 bases at J, with 16 bases in the middle. CDR1 and CDR2 (germline): MGHDK, SYGVNS. The CDR3 is 15 residues long. CDR3 region: CASSDQLAGAEKLFF. The CDR3 coding sequence is TGTGCCAGCAGTGACCAGTTGGCAGGGGCCGAAAAACTGTTTTTT.

The chain employs TRBV4-3 and TRBJ2-5, with 9 positions matching TRBD2. The V and J ends lost 3 bases and 5 bases, in that order; junction bases with no gene match: 7. CDR3 length: 15 amino acids. The V gene's germline CDR1 is LGHNA and CDR2 YSLEER. In DNA form, the CDR3 reads TGCGCCAGCAGCCAGGCGGCGGGAGGGCCGGAGACCCAGTACTTC. This gives the protein CASSQAAGGPETQYF.